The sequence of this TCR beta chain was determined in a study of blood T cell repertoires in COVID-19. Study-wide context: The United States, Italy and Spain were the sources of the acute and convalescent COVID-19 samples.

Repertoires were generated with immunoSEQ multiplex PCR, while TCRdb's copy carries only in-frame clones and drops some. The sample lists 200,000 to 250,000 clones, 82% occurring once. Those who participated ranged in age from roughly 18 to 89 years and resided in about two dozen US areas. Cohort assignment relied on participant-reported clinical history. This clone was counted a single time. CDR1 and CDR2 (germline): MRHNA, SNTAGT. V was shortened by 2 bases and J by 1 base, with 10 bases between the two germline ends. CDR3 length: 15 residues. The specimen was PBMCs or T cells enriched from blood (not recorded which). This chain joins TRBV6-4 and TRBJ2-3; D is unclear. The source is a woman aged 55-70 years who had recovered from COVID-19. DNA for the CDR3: TGTGCCAGCAGTGACGCGGCCTTGGGCACAGATACGCAGTATTTT. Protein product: CASSDAALGTDTQYF.